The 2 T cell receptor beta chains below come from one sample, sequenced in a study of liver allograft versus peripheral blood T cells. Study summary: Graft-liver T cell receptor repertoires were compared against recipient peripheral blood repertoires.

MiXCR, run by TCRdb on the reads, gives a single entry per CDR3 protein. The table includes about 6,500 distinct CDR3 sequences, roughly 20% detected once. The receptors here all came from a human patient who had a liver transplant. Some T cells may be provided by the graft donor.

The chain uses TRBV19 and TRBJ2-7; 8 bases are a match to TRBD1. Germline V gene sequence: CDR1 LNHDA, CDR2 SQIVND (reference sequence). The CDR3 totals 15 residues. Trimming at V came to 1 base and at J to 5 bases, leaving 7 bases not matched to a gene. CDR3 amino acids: CASSIAGQGPHEQYF. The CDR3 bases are TGTGCCAGTAGTATAGCTGGACAGGGCCCCCACGAGCAGTACTTC.

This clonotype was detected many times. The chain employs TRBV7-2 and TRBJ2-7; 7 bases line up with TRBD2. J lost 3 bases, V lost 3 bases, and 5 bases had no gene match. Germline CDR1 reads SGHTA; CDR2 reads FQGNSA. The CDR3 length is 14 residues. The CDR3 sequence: CASSFPSGNYEQYF. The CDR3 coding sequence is TGTGCCAGCAGCTTCCCTAGCGGTAACTACGAGCAGTACTTC.